This T cell receptor (beta chain) was retrieved from a study of blood T cell repertoires in COVID-19. Generated by immunoSEQ multiplex PCR, the TCRdb table keeps only in-frame clones and is missing some. The sample lists 250,000 to 300,000 clones; roughly nine tenths were seen once. Trimming stripped 4 bases from V and 7 bases from J, with 13 bases between. Per germline, CDR1 SGHDN and CDR2 FVKESK. There are 14 residues in the CDR3. Participants were aged about 18 to 95 years, lived in some 23 US areas, and enrolled virtually. The study assigned cohorts using participant-reported clinical history. The specimen was PBMCs or T cells enriched from blood (not recorded which). The chain links TRBV14 to TRBJ1-4; no firm D call. The sequence was obtained from a human donor in a cohort exposed to, infected with or recovered from COVID-19 (not recorded which). The donor label of this sample is uncertain. The CDR3 DNA follows: TGTGCCAGCAGCCCTCGTTGGGAGGTTGAAAAACTGTTTTTT. Its protein product is CASSPRWEVEKLFF. Combining the CDR3 with reference TRBV14 and TRBJ1-4 gives the whole variable domain EAGVTQFPSHSVIEKGQTVTLRCDPISGHDNLYWYRRVMGKEIKFLLHFVKESKQDESGMPNNRFLAERTGGTYSTLKVQPAELEDSGVYFCASSPRWEVEKLFFGSGTQLSVL.